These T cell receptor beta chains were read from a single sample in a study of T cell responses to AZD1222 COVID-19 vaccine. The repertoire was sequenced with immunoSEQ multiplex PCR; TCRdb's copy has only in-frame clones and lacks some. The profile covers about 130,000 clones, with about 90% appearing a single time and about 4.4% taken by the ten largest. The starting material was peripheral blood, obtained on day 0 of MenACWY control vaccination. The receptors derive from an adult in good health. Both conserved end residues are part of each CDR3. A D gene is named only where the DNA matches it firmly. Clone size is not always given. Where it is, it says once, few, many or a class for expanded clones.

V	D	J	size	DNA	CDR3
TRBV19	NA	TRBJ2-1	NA	TGTGCCAGTAGTATCGACGTGTACAATGAGCAGTTCTTC	CASSIDVYNEQFF
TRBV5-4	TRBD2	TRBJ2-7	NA	TGTGCCAGCAGCCTAGCGGGAGGGACTCCTGGGGAGCAGTACTTC	CASSLAGGTPGEQYF
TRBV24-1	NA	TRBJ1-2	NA	TGTGCCACCAGTGATTTGAGGGATGGCTACACCTTC	CATSDLRDGYTF
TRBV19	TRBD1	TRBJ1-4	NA	TGTGCCAGTAGTATAGAGACAGGGCAAAAACTGTTTTTT	CASSIETGQKLFF
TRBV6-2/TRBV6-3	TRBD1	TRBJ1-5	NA	TGTGCCAGCAGCCTCGGGACAGGGGGACCTGAAGTTGCAGATCAGCCCCAGCATTTT	CASSLGTGGPEVADQPQHF
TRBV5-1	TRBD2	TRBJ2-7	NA	TGCGCCAGCCACGAGGGCGGGAGTTACGCCTACGAGCAGTACTTC	CASHEGGSYAYEQYF
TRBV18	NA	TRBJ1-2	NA	TGTGCCAGCTCAACGACCGCAGGGGAGACTAACTATGGCTACACCTTC	CASSTTAGETNYGYTF
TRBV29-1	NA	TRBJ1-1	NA	TGCAGCGTTGAAGATACCACCCGCGGGGGACAAGCTTTCTTT	CSVEDTTRGGQAFF
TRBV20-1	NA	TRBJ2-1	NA	TGCAGTGCTAGAGATTCCAGGGAGCAGTTCTTC	CSARDSREQFF
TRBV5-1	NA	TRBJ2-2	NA	TGCGCCAGCAGCCAACCCACCGGGGAGCTGTTTTTT	CASSQPTGELFF
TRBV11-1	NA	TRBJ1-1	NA	TGTGCCAGCAGCTTAGCAGGTTGGGGTGAGAACACTGAAGCTTTCTTT	CASSLAGWGENTEAFF
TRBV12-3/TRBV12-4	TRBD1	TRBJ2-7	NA	TGTGCCAGCAGCCCCGGGACAGGGGAGGAGCAGTACTTC	CASSPGTGEEQYF
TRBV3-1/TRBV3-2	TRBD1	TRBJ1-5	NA	TGTGCCAGCAGTGACAGGGATCAGCCCCAGCATTTT	CASSDRDQPQHF
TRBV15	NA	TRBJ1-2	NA	TGTGCCACCAGAAGAGACAGGTCGTTTGTCTATGGCTACACCTTC	CATRRDRSFVYGYTF
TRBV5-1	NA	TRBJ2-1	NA	TGCGCCAGCAAAGAATACGCGAGCTCCTACAATGAGCAGTTCTTC	CASKEYASSYNEQFF
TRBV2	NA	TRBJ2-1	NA	TGTGCCAATACCGTAGGGGTTAAGGGTGAGCAGTTCTTC	CANTVGVKGEQFF
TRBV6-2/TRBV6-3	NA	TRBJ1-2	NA	TGTGCCAGCAGCTTGGGACATCCAAATGGAGGCTACACCTTC	CASSLGHPNGGYTF
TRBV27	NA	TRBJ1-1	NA	TGTGCCAGCACCCCTTTAGGGGTAATGAACACTGAAGCTTTCTTT	CASTPLGVMNTEAFF
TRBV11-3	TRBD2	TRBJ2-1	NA	TGTGCCAGCAGCTCCAGCTGGGGCGGGAGTTCCTACAATGAGCAGTTCTTC	CASSSSWGGSSYNEQFF
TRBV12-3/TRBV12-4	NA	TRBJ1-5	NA	TGTGCCAGCACGAGCCGGGGCCAGCCCCAGCATTTT	CASTSRGQPQHF
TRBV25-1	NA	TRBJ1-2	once	TGTGCCAGCAGTGGTGACAGCTTCTATGGCTACACCTTC	CASSGDSFYGYTF
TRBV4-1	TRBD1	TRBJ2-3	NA	TGCGCCAGCAGCCTAAACAGGGGGAGCACAGATACGCAGTATTTT	CASSLNRGSTDTQYF
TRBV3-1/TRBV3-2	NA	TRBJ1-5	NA	TGTGCCAGCAGCCAAACTAGTAATCAGCCCCAGCATTTT	CASSQTSNQPQHF
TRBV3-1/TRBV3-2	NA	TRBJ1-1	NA	TGTGCCAGCAGCCAAACGTCTCGGGGGATGAACACTGAAGCTTTCTTT	CASSQTSRGMNTEAFF
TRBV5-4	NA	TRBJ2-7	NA	TGTGCCAGCAGCTTGGGGGGGGCTTCTGGTTACGAGCAGTACTTC	CASSLGGASGYEQYF
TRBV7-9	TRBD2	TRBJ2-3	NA	TGTGCCAGCAGCCCCTGGACTAGCTCAGATACGCAGTATTTT	CASSPWTSSDTQYF
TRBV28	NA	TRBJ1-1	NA	TGTGCCAGCAGCGGACGGATGAACACTGAAGCTTTCTTT	CASSGRMNTEAFF
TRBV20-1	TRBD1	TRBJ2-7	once	TGCAGTGCTAGTTCCGGGACAGGCCTCTACGAGCAGTACTTC	CSASSGTGLYEQYF